This record looks at one T cell receptor (beta chain) sequence and its context. Each patient relapsed following autologous stem cell transplantation, and prior brentuximab vedotin exposure differed. V lost 6 bases and J 5 bases, leaving 8 bases between the germline ends. The CDR3 runs 11 residues. Germline V lookup: CDR1 SGHNT, CDR2 YYREEE (reference sequence). TCRdb's copy holds only in-frame clones and misses some; the assay was immunoSEQ multiplex PCR. The sample carries approximately 160,000 clones, around four fifths recorded once. This entry is derived from a study of PD-1 blockade in classical Hodgkin lymphoma.

The J gene is TRBJ2-5, the V gene TRBV5-4; D uncertain. This receptor was taken from a human donor with classical Hodgkin lymphoma. The starting material was peripheral blood mononuclear cells (PBMCs), obtained before the second cycle of nivolumab. The CDR3 DNA is TGTGCCAGCAAGGTCGGGGAGACCCAGTACTTC. Translation gives CASKVGETQYF.